These 6 T cell receptor beta chains were all obtained from the same sample, sequenced in a study of a mutant IDH1 vaccine in newly diagnosed glioma. Sequencing used immunoSEQ multiplex PCR; TCRdb keeps in-frame clones, though not all of them. The sample comprises tens of thousands of clones, 81% of which are singletons, and 15% to 17% rests with the top ten. Their antigens are not known. The sample's time point: week 35, safety follow-up. A single vaccine dose contained 300 ug of mutant IDH1 20-mer peptide, and topical imiquimod was used with it. This specimen consisted of PBMCs, obtained from a glioma patient whose treatment included an IDH1 peptide vaccine. The receptors originated from a man under 40 with glioma.

This clone was counted once. V usage is TRBV9 and J usage is TRBJ1-3, with unresolved D. The CDR3 consists of 14 residues. V lost 0 bases to trimming and J lost 3 bases, with 7 bases between them. CDR1 is SGDLS and CDR2 is YYNGEE in the germline V gene. The chain's CDR3 is CASSVADYGNTIYF. CDR3 nucleotides: TGTGCCAGCAGCGTAGCCGATTATGGAAACACCATATATTTT.

This chain connects TRBV7-9 to TRBJ2-5; D unresolved. This CDR3 has 15 residues. Trimming shortened V by 8 bases and J by 1 base, and 17 bases separated the two germline ends. The germline gives CDR1 SEHNR, CDR2 FQNEAQ (reference sequence). DNA of the CDR3: TGTGCCAGCCGCAACACTCGCCACTTCCAAGAGACCCAGTACTTC. It yields the protein CASRNTRHFQETQYF. The full variable domain, with the rest looked up from reference TRBV7-9 and TRBJ2-5, is DTGVSQNPRHKITKRGQNVTFRCDPISEHNRLYWYRQTLGQGPEFLTYFQNEAQLEKSRLLSDRFSAERPKGSFSTLEIQRTEQGDSAMYLCASRNTRHFQETQYFGPGTRLLVL.

V usage is TRBV10-3 and J usage is TRBJ1-1; no definite D call. Trimming left V 10 bases short and J 1 base short, with 13 bases between. Germline lookup yields CDR1 ENHRY and CDR2 SYGVKD. This CDR3 comprises 13 residues. CDR3 bases: TGTGCCACCGCAAGGGAGGCGAACACTGAAGCTTTCTTT. It yields the protein CATAREANTEAFF.

The rearrangement uses TRBV7-9 and TRBJ1-5, with 7 nucleotides matching TRBD1. The CDR3 runs 15 residues. Germline loops: CDR1 SEHNR, CDR2 FQNEAQ (reference sequence). The V and J ends lost 5 bases and 4 bases, in that order; junction bases with no gene match: 8. The CDR3, as DNA: TGTGCCAGCAGCGGGCCAGGGGGAGAAAATCAGCCCCAGCATTTT. Its translation: CASSGPGGENQPQHF.

The chain employs TRBV15 and TRBJ2-7; 8 bases are a match to TRBD2. The CDR3 length is 16 residues. Germline lookup yields CDR1 LNHNV and CDR2 YYDKDF (reference sequence). J was trimmed by 3 bases and V by 0 bases; bases with no gene match: 7. The CDR3 bases are TGTGCCACCAGCAGAGATGGGGCGGGGGGCTACTACGAGCAGTACTTC. Translating it yields CATSRDGAGGYYEQYF.

V gene TRBV20-1 combines with J gene TRBJ1-4; D is ambiguous. Trimming stripped 2 bases from V and 2 bases from J, with 0 bases between. CDR3 length: 11 residues. Germline V gene lookup returns CDR1 DFQATT and CDR2 SNEGSKA (reference sequence). The CDR3 nucleotides are TGCAGTGCTAGAACTAATGAAAAACTGTTTTTT. Translated, it gives CSARTNEKLFF.